Given below is one T cell receptor (beta chain) in context. Its antigen remains unknown. Here immunoSEQ multiplex PCR was the method, and the copy in TCRdb shows in-frame clones only, minus some. The data contain about 280,000 clones, over 75% of them seen just once; the ten biggest clones take up more than 2.5%. The data were taken from a study of Ad26.COV2.S vaccination and SARS-CoV-2 variants. Study-wide background: Donor joined the COV1001 Ad26.COV2.S trial arm. Intramuscularly, Ad26.COV2.S was given either once or twice, 56 days apart. The study, taken as a whole, reports: Measurements of TCR breadth and depth may have given underestimates of the total T cell responses.

Stated treatment: around 19 received Ad26.COV2.S at low or high dose, single or two shots; 5 received placebo; per-sample allocation not given. Sampling took place 63 days after the first vaccine or placebo injection. The CDR3 runs to 14 residues. V lost 4 bases and J 5 bases, leaving 13 bases between the germline ends. Germline V gives CDR1 SGHRS, CDR2 YFSETQ. This receptor was taken from a person aged 18-65 years who received the Ad26.COV2.S COVID-19 vaccine or a placebo. Material: peripheral blood, obtained in a trial of Ad26.COV2.S vaccine versus placebo. The chain joins TRBV5-1 to TRBJ2-4; no firm D call. CDR3 amino acids: CASSPQPQENIQYF. The CDR3 region has the DNA TGCGCCAGCAGCCCACAGCCCCAAGAAAACATTCAGTACTTC.